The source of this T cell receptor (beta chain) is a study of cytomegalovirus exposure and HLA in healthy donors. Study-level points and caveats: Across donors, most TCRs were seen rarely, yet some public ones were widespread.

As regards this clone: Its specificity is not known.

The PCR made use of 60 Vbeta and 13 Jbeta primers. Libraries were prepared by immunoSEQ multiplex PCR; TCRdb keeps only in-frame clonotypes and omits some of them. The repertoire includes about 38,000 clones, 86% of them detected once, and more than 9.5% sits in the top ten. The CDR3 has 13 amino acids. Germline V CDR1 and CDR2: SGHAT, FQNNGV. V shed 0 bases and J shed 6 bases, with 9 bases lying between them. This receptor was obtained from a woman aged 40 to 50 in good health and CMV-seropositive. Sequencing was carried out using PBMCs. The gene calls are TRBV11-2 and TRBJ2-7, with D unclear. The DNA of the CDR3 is TGTGCCAGCAGCTTAGATCTAAGTGGCGAGCAGTACTTC. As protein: CASSLDLSGEQYF.